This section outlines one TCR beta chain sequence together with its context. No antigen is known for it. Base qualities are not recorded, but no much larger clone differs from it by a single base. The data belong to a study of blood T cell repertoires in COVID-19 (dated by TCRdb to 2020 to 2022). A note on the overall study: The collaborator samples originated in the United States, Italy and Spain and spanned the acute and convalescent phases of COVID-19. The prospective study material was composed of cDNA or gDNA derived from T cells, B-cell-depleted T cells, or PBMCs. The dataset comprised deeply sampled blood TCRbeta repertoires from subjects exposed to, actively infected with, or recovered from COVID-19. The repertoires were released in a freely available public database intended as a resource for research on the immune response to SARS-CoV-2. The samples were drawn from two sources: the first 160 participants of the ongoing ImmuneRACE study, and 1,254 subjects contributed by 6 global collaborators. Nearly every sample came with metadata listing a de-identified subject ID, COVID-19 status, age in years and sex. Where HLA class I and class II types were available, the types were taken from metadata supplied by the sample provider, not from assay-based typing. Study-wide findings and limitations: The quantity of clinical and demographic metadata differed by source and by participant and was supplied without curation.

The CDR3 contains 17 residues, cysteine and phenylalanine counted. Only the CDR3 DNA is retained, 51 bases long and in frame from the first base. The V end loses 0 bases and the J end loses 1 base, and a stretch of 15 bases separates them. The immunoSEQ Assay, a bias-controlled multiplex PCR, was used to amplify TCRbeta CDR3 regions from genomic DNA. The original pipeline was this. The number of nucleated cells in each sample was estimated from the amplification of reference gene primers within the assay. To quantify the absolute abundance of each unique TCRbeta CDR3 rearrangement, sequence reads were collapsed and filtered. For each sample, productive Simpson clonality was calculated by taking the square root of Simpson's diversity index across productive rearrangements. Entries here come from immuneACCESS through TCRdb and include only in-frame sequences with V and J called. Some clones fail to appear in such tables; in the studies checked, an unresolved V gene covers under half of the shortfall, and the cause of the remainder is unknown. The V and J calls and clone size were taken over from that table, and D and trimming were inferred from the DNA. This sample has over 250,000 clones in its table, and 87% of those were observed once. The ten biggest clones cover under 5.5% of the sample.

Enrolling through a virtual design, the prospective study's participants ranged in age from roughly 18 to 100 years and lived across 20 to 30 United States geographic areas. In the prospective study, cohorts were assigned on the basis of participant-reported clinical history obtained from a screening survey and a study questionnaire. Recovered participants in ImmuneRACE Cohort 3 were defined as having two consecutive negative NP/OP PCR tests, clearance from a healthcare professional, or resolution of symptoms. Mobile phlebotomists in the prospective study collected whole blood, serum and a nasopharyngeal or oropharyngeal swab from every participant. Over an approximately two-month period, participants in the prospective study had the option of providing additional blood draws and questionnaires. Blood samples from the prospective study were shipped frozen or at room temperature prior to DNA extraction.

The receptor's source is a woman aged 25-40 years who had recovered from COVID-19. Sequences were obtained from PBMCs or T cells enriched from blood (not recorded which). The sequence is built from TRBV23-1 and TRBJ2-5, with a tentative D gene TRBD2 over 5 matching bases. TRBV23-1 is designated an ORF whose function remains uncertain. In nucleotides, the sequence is TGCGCCAGCAGTCAATCGGAGGCAGGCGCGGTCCAAGAGACCCAGTACTTC. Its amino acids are CASSQSEAGAVQETQYF.